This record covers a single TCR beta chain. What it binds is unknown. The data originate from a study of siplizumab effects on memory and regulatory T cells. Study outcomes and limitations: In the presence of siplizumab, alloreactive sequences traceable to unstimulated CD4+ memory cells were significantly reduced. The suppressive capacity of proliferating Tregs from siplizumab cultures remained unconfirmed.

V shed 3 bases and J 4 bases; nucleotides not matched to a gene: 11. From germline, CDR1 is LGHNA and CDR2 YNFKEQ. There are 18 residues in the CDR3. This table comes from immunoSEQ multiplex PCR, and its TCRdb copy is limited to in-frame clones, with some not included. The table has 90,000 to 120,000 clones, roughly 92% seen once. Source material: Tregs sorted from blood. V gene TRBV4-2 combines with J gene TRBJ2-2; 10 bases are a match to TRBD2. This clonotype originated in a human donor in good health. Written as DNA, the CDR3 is TGTGCCAGCAGCCACCAGCCCGGGACTAGCGTGTCCACCGGGGAGCTGTTTTTT. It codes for CASSHQPGTSVSTGELFF.